This T cell receptor beta chain was captured by sequencing in a study of OX40 agonist ivuxolimab in advanced cancers. General study findings and limits: Which antigen the expanded peripheral T cells recognized is unknown. At 0.1 to 3.0 mg/kg and by week 6, clonal expansion occurred in CD4+ and CD8+ blood T cells. Some patients who did not respond also had low normalized T-cell clonal expansion.

CDR3 size: 13 residues. Trimming took off 1 base at V and 4 bases at J, with 11 bases between the two ends. Germline values: CDR1 GTSNPN, CDR2 SVGIG (reference sequence). As for this clone: What it recognizes is unknown.

Profiling relied on immunoSEQ multiplex PCR, and the TCRdb table lists in-frame clones only, not all of them. The top ten hold 0.6% to 0.85% of the sample, which has fewer than 85,000 clones, nearly 90% seen once. The investigators sampled blood at baseline, at cycle 4 day 1, and at cycle 7 day 1. The TCR comes from an adult with an advanced solid tumor such as melanoma, head and neck, liver or kidney cancer. The specimen was CD4+ or CD8+ T cells sorted from blood, collected in a trial of the OX40 agonist ivuxolimab. This chain connects TRBV30 to TRBJ2-7, with D maybe TRBD2 (5 bases). The CDR3 region is CAWSGGRIYEQYF. The CDR3 DNA reads TGTGCCTGGAGTGGAGGGCGGATTTACGAGCAGTACTTC.